These 9 T cell receptor beta chains were all obtained from the same sample, sequenced in a study of T cells in Graves' hyperthyroidism and ophthalmopathy. The CDR3 regions of TCR beta were amplified from RNA transcripts. First-round RT-PCR with HTBI primers amplified the TCR CDR3 region. MiXCR, run by TCRdb on the multiplex PCR reads, gives a single entry per CDR3 protein. The sample has about 200,000 distinct CDR3 sequences, approximately 16% seen once; the top ten hold 35% to 50%. The sequencing input was blood. The receptors derive from a man aged 35-49 years with Graves' hyperthyroidism.

In this sample, this clonotype turned up many times. This chain links TRBV5-1 with TRBJ2-7, with 9 bases identical to TRBD1. The CDR3 spans 14 residues. After removal of 3 bases from V and 1 base from J, the junction contained 2 bases not matched to a gene. Germline CDR1 reads SGHRS; CDR2 reads YFSETQ. CDR3 in DNA: TGCGCCAGCAGCTCGACAGGGGGTTCCTACGAGCAGTACTTC. Encoded protein: CASSSTGGSYEQYF.

The rearrangement joins TRBV7-9 to TRBJ2-6; D uncertain. Germline CDR1 and CDR2: SEHNR and FQNEAQ (reference sequence). The length of the CDR3 is 17 residues. With 5 bases removed from V and 2 bases from J, the gap between germline ends came to 16 bases. The chain's CDR3 is CASSNRPRVAGANVLTF. The CDR3 DNA reads as TGTGCCAGCAGCAACCGACCCCGGGTAGCTGGGGCCAACGTCCTGACTTTC.

There are many counts of this clonotype. The rearrangement links TRBV29-1 to TRBJ1-1, with D possibly matching TRBD1 (6 bases). Germline-derived CDR1 and CDR2 are SQVTM and ANQGSEA. The CDR3 runs 12 residues. The V end was cut by 7 bases, the J end by 5 bases, with 14 bases between. CDR3 sequence (DNA): TGCAGCGCCCTAGGGGGTGGGACTGAAGCTTTCTTT. Translating it yields CSALGGGTEAFF. Full variable domain (outside the CDR3, taken from reference TRBV29-1 and TRBJ1-1): SAVISQKPSRDICQRGTSLTIQCQVDSQVTMMFWYRQQPGQSLTLIATANQGSEATYESGFVIDKFPISRPNLTFSTLTVSNMSPEDSSIYLCSALGGGTEAFFGQGTRLTVV.

This clonotype has a count of ten or more. The chain recombines TRBV5-1 with TRBJ1-1; the D gene is possibly TRBD1 (5 bases). Germline V gene sequence: CDR1 SGHRS, CDR2 YFSETQ. CDR3 length: 14 amino acids. The V and J ends lost 4 bases and 1 base respectively, with 11 bases between them. CDR3 in DNA: TGCGCCAGCAGCAAAGGTGGGGGGAACACTGAAGCTTTCTTT. As protein: CASSKGGGNTEAFF.

This clonotype was seen repeatedly, ten times or more. The rearrangement links TRBV20-1 to TRBJ1-2; D may be TRBD1 (5 bases). Per germline, CDR1 DFQATT and CDR2 SNEGSKA (reference sequence). The CDR3 extends over 13 amino acids. V was pared by 6 bases and J by 8 bases, with 19 bases between. The CDR3 here is CSALRVPVPGYTF. As DNA, the CDR3 is TGCAGTGCCCTCAGGGTACCCGTGCCGGGCTACACCTTC.

This clonotype was found many times. This chain uses TRBV5-1 with TRBJ2-3; a weak D match, TRBD2 (5 bases). The V end was cut by 5 bases, the J end by 0 bases, with 10 bases between. The CDR3 extends over 14 amino acids. In germline, CDR1 is SGHRS, CDR2 YFSETQ. The DNA for the CDR3 is TGCGCCAGCAGGACTATCCTTAGCACAGATACGCAGTATTTT. Protein: CASRTILSTDTQYF.

This clonotype was found a few times. The chain combines TRBV11-2 with TRBJ1-5; D is unresolved. Germline V gives CDR1 SGHAT, CDR2 FQNNGV. V lost 5 bases and J lost 6, with 8 bases in between. The CDR3 sequence is 12 residues long. The CDR3: CASSNSGQPQHF. CDR3 in DNA: TGTGCCAGCAGCAACTCCGGTCAGCCCCAGCATTTT.

This clonotype was seen repeatedly, ten times or more. The V call is TRBV28, the J call TRBJ2-1, with D maybe TRBD2 (7 bases). The CDR3 length is 15 residues. Germline values: CDR1 MDHEN, CDR2 SYDVKM. Deletions cut 3 bases from V and 3 bases from J, with 12 bases between. In nucleotides, the CDR3 is TGTGCCAGCAGTTTGGGGGGGGGGCGCTACAATGAGCAGTTCTTC. It codes for CASSLGGGRYNEQFF.

This clonotype came up many times. The CDR3 sequence is CASSVTGVTGELFF. The CDR3 DNA sequence: TGTGCCAGCAGCGTGACAGGGGTCACCGGGGAGCTGTTTTTT. The chain recombines TRBV5-6 with TRBJ2-2, with 8 nucleotides matching TRBD1. This CDR3 is 14 amino acids long. V shed 4 bases, J shed 4 bases, and the junction held 3 bases outside the gene matches. Germline V lookup: CDR1 SGHDT, CDR2 YYEEEE.